This TCR beta chain came from a study of CD8+CD57+ T cells in acquired aplastic anemia (dated by TCRdb to the late 2010s). Context from the whole study: A mean of about 3.2 ug of DNA, ranging from about 0.19 to 27.4 ug, was extracted from sorted CD4+ and CD8+ cells. The paper's findings and limits, for the study overall: Between patients and healthy controls, no significant difference in CD8+ Simpson's diversity was found (P=0.060). Although twenty-nine CD8+ CDR3 sequences were shared by patients and controls, these sequences appeared highly expressed in patients and within the immunodominant clones of patients.

About this clonotype itself: Which antigen it targets is not known. Nothing much larger sits one base from this clone, and base qualities are not available.

The CDR1 and CDR2 encoded by the germline V gene (reference sequence) are WNHNN and SYGVQD. Reading from cysteine to phenylalanine, the CDR3 counts 14 amino acids. The DNA shown is the 42-base CDR3, in frame from base 1. The germline V and J ends show losses of 5 bases and 5 bases respectively, and no gene match explains 9 bases of the junction. TCR repertoires of sorted CD4+ and CD8+ blood T cells from severe aplastic anemia patients and healthy subjects were deep-sequenced in the study. Ficoll-Paque density gradient centrifugation was used to isolate peripheral blood mononuclear cells. Before DNA extraction, CD4+ and CD8+ T cells were sorted by FACS or by magnetic beads. TCR beta VDJ combination and CDR3 sequence profiling used genomic DNA as the template. An Illumina HiSeq 2000 was the platform used for TCR repertoire sequencing. The source study handled its data this way. Repertoire assessment relied on Simpson's diversity index, CDR3 size and DJ length profiles, and TRBV/TRBJ rearrangement plots. The most abundant DNA sequence in the deep sequencing data was defined as the immunodominant clone. CDR3 amino acid sequences were screened for sharing across subjects and were compared with published repertoires and the VDJdb database. Through fastp at Q25 and MiXCR, TCRdb rebuilt clones from the public reads, retaining in-frame beta chains. Records with the same CDR3 protein are collapsed into one entry carrying the most frequent genes and DNA. TCRdb, rather than the study authors, made the V and J calls. The sample table shows more than 150,000 distinct CDR3 sequences, and 64% are seen once. The ten largest clones represent 46% of the sample.

The sample consisted of sorted CD4+, CD8+, or CD8+CD57+ T cells (not recorded which) from PBMCs. The TCR sequence derives from a human donor with severe aplastic anemia or a healthy control (not recorded which). The rearranged chain carries TRBV10-1 and TRBJ2-7, and 7 bases in between align with TRBD1. DNA sequence: TGCGCCAGCAGTCTAGGCAGGGGGTCCAACGAGCAGTACTTC. Its coded protein is CASSLGRGSNEQYF.